This record concerns one T cell receptor beta chain sequence. The sample belongs to a study of shared clonotypes between healthy human individuals. Study information: A couple of women and a few men aged 18 to 49 made up the donors.

The assay ran at deep level. The authors distributed each subset's genomic DNA evenly over several immunoSEQ plates. Using immunoSEQ multiplex PCR, the repertoire was profiled, and TCRdb retains in-frame clones only, with some absent. The repertoire holds 2 million to 2.5 million clones, with roughly 94% as singletons. The donor cohort consisted entirely of Caucasian adults residing in Nashville, Tennessee. CDR1 and CDR2 from the germline V gene are MDHEN and SYDVKM. Trimming took 2 bases from V and 0 from J, leaving 8 bases between them. The CDR3 is 15 amino acids. This sequence joins TRBV28 and TRBJ1-5, with D unclear. Sample: naive CD4+ T cells sorted from blood. Subset in this sample: CD45RA+ positively selected. This TCR came from a man in his late teens or twenties in good health. The CDR3 protein is CASSLPTYSNQPQHF. In DNA, the CDR3 is TGTGCCAGCAGTTTACCCACTTATAGCAATCAGCCCCAGCATTTT.